This T cell receptor beta chain was recorded in a study of cytomegalovirus exposure and HLA in healthy donors. General study results and limits: One cluster of highly shared sequence variants probably arose as a sequencing artifact.

Worth noting for this clone: What it binds is unknown. One junction end disagrees with the germline gene, perhaps due to a read error.

The germline CDR1 and CDR2 sequences are SGHVS and FQNEAQ. The CDR3 is made up of 14 amino acids. The PCR ran on 60 Vbeta and 13 Jbeta primers. The table came from immunoSEQ multiplex PCR; TCRdb's copy has only in-frame clones and leaves some out. The table counts around 78,000 clones; 3.5% to 4% lies in the top ten. This receptor was taken from a man aged 18 to 30 in good health and CMV-seropositive. Sequencing was performed on PBMCs. The V call is TRBV7-8, the J call TRBJ2-1; 8 nucleotides align to TRBD2. Here the CDR3 reads CASSPPRLAHSLVF. The DNA for the CDR3 is TGTGCCAGCAGCCCTCCCCGACTAGCGCACTCCTTGGTCTTC.